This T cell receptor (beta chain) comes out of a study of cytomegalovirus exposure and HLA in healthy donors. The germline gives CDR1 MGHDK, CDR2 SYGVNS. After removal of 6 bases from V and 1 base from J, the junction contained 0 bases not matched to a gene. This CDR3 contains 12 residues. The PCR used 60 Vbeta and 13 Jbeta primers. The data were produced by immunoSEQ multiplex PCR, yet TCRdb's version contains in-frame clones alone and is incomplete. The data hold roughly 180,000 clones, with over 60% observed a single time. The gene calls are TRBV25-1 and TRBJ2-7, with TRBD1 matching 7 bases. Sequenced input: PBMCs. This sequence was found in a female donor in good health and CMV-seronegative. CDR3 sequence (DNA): TGTGCCAGCAGGACAGGGTCCTACGAGCAGTACTTC. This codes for CASRTGSYEQYF.